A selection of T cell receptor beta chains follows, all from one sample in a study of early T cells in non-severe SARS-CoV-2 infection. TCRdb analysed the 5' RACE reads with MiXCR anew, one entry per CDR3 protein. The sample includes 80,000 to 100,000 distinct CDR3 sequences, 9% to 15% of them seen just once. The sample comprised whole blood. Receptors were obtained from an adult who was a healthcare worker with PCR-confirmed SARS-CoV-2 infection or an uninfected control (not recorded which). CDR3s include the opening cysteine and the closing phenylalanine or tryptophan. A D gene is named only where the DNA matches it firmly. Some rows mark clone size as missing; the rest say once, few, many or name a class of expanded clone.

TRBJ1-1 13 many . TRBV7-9 CASSFSQNTEAFF TGTGCCAGCAGCTTCTCCCAGAACACTGAAGCTTTCTTT
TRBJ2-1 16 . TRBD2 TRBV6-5 CASSSSGRGSYNEQFF TGTGCCAGCAGTTCGAGCGGGAGGGGTTCCTACAATGAGCAGTTCTTC
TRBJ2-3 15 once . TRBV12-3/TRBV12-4 CASSYGQGSKDTQYF TGTGCCAGCAGTTATGGGCAGGGGTCTAAAGATACGCAGTATTTT
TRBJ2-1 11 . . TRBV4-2 CASSSPGTQFF TGTGCCAGCAGCTCTCCCGGCACGCAGTTCTTC
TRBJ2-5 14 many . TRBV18 CASSPPGRQETQYF TGTGCCAGCTCACCACCGGGCAGGCAAGAGACCCAGTACTTC
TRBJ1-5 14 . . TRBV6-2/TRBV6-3 CATVETGGNQPQHF TGTGCCACCGTGGAGACAGGAGGCAATCAGCCCCAGCATTTT
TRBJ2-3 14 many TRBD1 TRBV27 CASSDRGPVDTQYF TGTGCCAGCAGTGACAGGGGGCCTGTAGATACGCAGTATTTT
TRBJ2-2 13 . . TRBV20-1 CSARDYATGELFF TGCAGTGCTAGGGACTACGCCACCGGGGAGCTGTTTTTT
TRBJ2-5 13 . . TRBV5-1 CASNEAQEETQYF TGCGCCAGCAATGAGGCTCAAGAGGAGACCCAGTACTTC
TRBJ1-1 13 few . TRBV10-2 CASSVDKNTEAFF TGCGCCAGCAGTGTAGACAAGAACACTGAAGCTTTCTTT
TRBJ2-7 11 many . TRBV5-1 CAMSFGDEQYF TGCGCCATGTCATTCGGAGACGAGCAGTACTTC
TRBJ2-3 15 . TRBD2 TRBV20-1 CSARPWTSGRDTQYF TGCAGTGCTAGACCATGGACTAGCGGGAGGGATACGCAGTATTTT
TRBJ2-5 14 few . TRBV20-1 CSASEAGVKETQYF TGCAGTGCTAGTGAAGCGGGCGTTAAAGAGACCCAGTACTTC
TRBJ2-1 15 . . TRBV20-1 CSARLTWIGGFEQFF TGCAGTGCTAGGCTGACTTGGATCGGAGGCTTTGAGCAGTTCTTC
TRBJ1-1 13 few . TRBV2 CASGSDRNTEAFF TGTGCCAGTGGGTCGGACAGGAACACTGAAGCTTTCTTT
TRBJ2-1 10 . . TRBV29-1 CSAQVDEQFF TGCAGCGCACAAGTCGATGAGCAGTTCTTC
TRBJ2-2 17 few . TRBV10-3 CAISEPVGRSSTGELFF TGTGCCATCAGTGAGCCCGTGGGTAGATCTTCCACCGGGGAGCTGTTTTTT
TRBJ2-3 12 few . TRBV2 CASSGDTDTQYF TGTGCCAGCAGTGGAGACACAGATACGCAGTATTTT
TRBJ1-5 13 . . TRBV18 CASSPGAPQPQHF TGTGCCAGCTCACCAGGGGCTCCTCAGCCCCAGCATTTT
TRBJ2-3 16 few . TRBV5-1 CASSPTSGIVADTQYF TGCGCCAGCAGCCCTACGTCAGGGATTGTGGCAGATACGCAGTATTTT
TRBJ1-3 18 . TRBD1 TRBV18 CASSSWGQGTATGNTIYF TGTGCCAGCTCAAGTTGGGGACAGGGAACGGCGACTGGAAACACCATATATTTT